This T cell receptor (beta chain) derives from a study of beta chain features in type 1 diabetes. Trimming left V 7 bases short and J 7 bases short, with 11 bases between. Germline values: CDR1 SNHLY, CDR2 FYNNEI. The CDR3 consists of 12 residues. This clone was recorded many times. As every portion of the isolated RNA was reverse transcribed, the sequencing read expressed TCRB transcripts. Profiling relied on immunoSEQ multiplex PCR, and the TCRdb table lists in-frame clones only, not all of them. The sample holds some 220,000 clones; approximately 11% are singletons and the top ten take approximately 1.4%.

Material for sequencing was central memory CD4+ T cells from blood. This clonotype originated in a man younger than 35 in good health. The V and J genes are TRBV2 and TRBJ2-1, with a tentative D call TRBD2 (6 bases). The CDR3 DNA sequence: TGTGCCAGCAAGGTTGGGAGGAATGAGCAGTTCTTC. It specifies CASKVGRNEQFF.